The 13 T cell receptor beta chains below were found in one sample sequenced in a study of response to subunit inactivated influenza vaccine. TCRdb called the RT-PCR reads again in MiXCR, with one record for every CDR3 protein. The table includes 530,000 or so distinct CDR3 sequences, about 25% detected once. Material: CD4+ T cells sorted from PBMCs, obtained 4 to 6 days after vaccination. These receptor sequences come from a man aged 45-65 years who received an inactivated influenza vaccine.

This clonotype was counted at least ten times. The chain uses TRBV28 and TRBJ1-6; D might be TRBD1 (5 bases). Germline V gene data show CDR1 as MDHEN and CDR2 as SYDVKM. V was pared by 0 bases and J by 10 bases, with 16 bases between. The CDR3 totals 16 residues. The CDR3 spells CASSLWPTVGGSPLHF. DNA for the CDR3: TGTGCCAGCAGTTTATGGCCGACGGTGGGGGGATCACCCCTCCACTTT.

Only one count was recorded for this clonotype. The V gene is TRBV6-5, the J gene TRBJ2-6; 8 nucleotides agree with TRBD1. Per germline, CDR1 MNHEY and CDR2 SVGAGI. V lost 0 bases, J lost 2 bases, and 3 bases stayed unmatched. The CDR3 contains 17 residues. The CDR3 coding sequence is TGTGCCAGCAGTTACTCTACAGGGGGAGCTGGGGCCAACGTCCTGACTTTC. It yields the protein CASSYSTGGAGANVLTF.

This clonotype came up a few times. The chain combines TRBV11-3 with TRBJ2-5, with a tentative D call TRBD2 (6 bases). V was shortened by 5 bases and J by 5 bases, with 15 bases between the two germline ends. Germline assignment: CDR1 SGHNT and CDR2 YENEEA. The CDR3 has 14 amino acids. CDR3 amino acids: CASSPGLLGETQYF. The CDR3 DNA sequence: TGTGCCAGCAGCCCGGGACTCCTTGGGGAGACCCAGTACTTC.

This sequence joins TRBV12-3 or TRBV12-4 and TRBJ2-3; 8 positions agree with TRBD2. This CDR3 has 15 residues. J gave up 6 bases and V 3 bases, and 8 bases lay outside the gene matches. CDR3 residues: CASSLSGGPGDTQYF. CDR3 DNA sequence: TGTGCCAGCAGTTTGTCGGGAGGGCCGGGGGATACGCAGTATTTT.

J is TRBJ2-7 and V is TRBV20-1; D perhaps matches TRBD1 (5 bases). Germline CDR1 and CDR2: DFQATT and SNEGSKA (reference sequence). This CDR3 has 15 residues. V was trimmed by 3 bases and J by 0 bases, leaving 15 bases between them. DNA for the CDR3: TGCAGTGCTAGTCCGCACAGGACAAGCTCCTACGAGCAGTACTTC. Translating it yields CSASPHRTSSYEQYF.

The rearrangement uses TRBV28 and TRBJ2-7; tentative D call: TRBD1 (6 bases). This CDR3 region has 14 residues. The V gene lost 6 bases and the J gene lost 0 bases, with 12 bases spanning the gap. The V gene's germline CDR1 is MDHEN and CDR2 SYDVKM. In DNA, the CDR3 is TGTGCCAGCAGCCCCGGGACATTCTCCTACGAGCAGTACTTC. Translating it yields CASSPGTFSYEQYF.

The J gene is TRBJ1-5, the V gene TRBV20-1; D remains unclear. Germline assignment: CDR1 DFQATT and CDR2 SNEGSKA (reference sequence). The CDR3 length is 15 residues. The ends were cut back, 0 bases at V and 0 bases at J, with 9 bases in the middle. The CDR3 DNA reads as TGCAGTGCTAGAGATCCCGGTCATAGCAATCAGCCCCAGCATTTT. As protein: CSARDPGHSNQPQHF.

The rearrangement joins TRBV15 to TRBJ2-7; D not certain. This CDR3 region has 13 residues. Trimming cost V 0 bases and J 1 base, with 4 bases left between them. CDR1 is LNHNV, CDR2 YYDKDF, per germline (reference sequence). CDR3 sequence reads: CATSREQSYEQYF. DNA of the CDR3: TGTGCCACCAGCAGAGAACAGTCCTACGAGCAGTACTTC.

This clonotype was detected only a few times. The CDR3 region has the DNA TGTGCCAGCAGGCTTACGGGCCCCCAAGAGACCCAGTACTTC. It encodes CASRLTGPQETQYF. The rearrangement links TRBV6-1 to TRBJ2-5; D is uncertain. The V end lost 6 bases, the J end lost 1 base, and 12 bases lay between the germline ends. CDR3 length equals 14 residues. Per the germline V gene, CDR1 is MNHNS and CDR2 is SASEGT.

V is TRBV6-2 or TRBV6-3 and J is TRBJ1-4; the D is unclear. V was pared by 2 bases and J by 13 bases, with 14 bases between. The CDR3 runs 13 residues. Germline V gives CDR1 MNHEY, CDR2 SVGEGT. The CDR3 is CASSYPTASVLFF. As DNA, the CDR3 is TGTGCCAGCAGTTACCCCACAGCGTCGGTACTGTTTTTT.

The chain couples TRBV11-1 to TRBJ2-4, with a possible D match to TRBD1 (6 bases). CDR3 size: 18 residues. CDR1 and CDR2 (germline): SGHAT, FQDESV (reference sequence). The ends were cut back, 2 bases at V and 1 base at J, with 18 bases in the middle. Written as DNA, the CDR3 is TGTGCCAGCAGCTTAAACTCAGGGGTAGTGGTCGCCAAAAACATTCAGTACTTC. This encodes CASSLNSGVVVAKNIQYF.

This rearrangement joins TRBV20-1 to TRBJ2-1; D might be TRBD2 (6 bases). This CDR3 is built from 15 residues. The germline V and J ends were trimmed by 3 bases and 0 bases, with 12 bases remaining between them. The germline V gene has CDR1 DFQATT and CDR2 SNEGSKA (reference sequence). The CDR3 region has the DNA TGCAGTGCTAGTATGGGACTCCCCTCCTACAATGAGCAGTTCTTC. Encoded protein: CSASMGLPSYNEQFF.

For the CDR3, the DNA is TGCAGTGCTACAGCGCCCTCTCCCCTCAATGAGCAGTTCTTC. Protein product: CSATAPSPLNEQFF. V and J are TRBV20-1 and TRBJ2-1; D gene unclear. The V end was cut by 4 bases, the J end by 6 bases, with 16 bases between. The CDR3 has 14 amino acids. Germline V lookup: CDR1 DFQATT, CDR2 SNEGSKA (reference sequence).